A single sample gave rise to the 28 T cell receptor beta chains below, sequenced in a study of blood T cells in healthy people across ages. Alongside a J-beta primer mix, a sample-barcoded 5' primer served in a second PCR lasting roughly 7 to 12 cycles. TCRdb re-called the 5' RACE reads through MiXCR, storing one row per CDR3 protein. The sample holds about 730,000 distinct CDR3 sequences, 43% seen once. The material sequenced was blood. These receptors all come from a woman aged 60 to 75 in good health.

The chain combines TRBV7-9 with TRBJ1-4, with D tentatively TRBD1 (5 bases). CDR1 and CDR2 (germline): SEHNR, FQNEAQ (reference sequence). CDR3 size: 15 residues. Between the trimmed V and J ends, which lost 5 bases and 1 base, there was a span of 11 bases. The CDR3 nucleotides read TGTGCCAGCAGCGAGAGGGGCGGAACTAATGAAAAACTGTTTTTT. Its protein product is CASSERGGTNEKLFF.

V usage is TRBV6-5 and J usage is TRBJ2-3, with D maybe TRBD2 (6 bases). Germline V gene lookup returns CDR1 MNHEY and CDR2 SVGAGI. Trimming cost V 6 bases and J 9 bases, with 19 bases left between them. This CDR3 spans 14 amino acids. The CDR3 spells CASSYRDSTPTQYF. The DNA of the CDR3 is TGTGCCAGCAGCTACCGGGACTCCACCCCCACGCAGTATTTT.

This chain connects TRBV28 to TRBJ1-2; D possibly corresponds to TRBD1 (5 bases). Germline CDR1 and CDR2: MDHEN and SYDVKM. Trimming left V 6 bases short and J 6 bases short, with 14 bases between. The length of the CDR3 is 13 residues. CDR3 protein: CASRPTADDGYTF. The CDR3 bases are TGTGCCAGCAGGCCGACAGCGGACGATGGCTACACCTTC.

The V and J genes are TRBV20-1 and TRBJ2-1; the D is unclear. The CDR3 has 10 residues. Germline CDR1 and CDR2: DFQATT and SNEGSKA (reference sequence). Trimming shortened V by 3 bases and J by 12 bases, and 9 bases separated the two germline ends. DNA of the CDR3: TGCAGTGCTAGTCCTTTCGGGCAGTTCTTC. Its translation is CSASPFGQFF.

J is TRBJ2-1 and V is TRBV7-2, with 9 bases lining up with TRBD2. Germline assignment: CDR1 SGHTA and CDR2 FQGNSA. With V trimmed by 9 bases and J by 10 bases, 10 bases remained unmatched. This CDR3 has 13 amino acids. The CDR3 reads CARRKRGAGEQFF. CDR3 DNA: TGTGCCAGACGGAAGCGGGGGGCCGGCGAGCAGTTCTTC.

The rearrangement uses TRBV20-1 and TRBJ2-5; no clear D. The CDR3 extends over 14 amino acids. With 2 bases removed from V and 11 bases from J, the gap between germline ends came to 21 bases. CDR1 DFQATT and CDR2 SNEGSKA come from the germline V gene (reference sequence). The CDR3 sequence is CSARYLGTFNEQYF. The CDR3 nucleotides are TGCAGTGCTAGATACCTAGGAACCTTCAATGAGCAGTACTTC.

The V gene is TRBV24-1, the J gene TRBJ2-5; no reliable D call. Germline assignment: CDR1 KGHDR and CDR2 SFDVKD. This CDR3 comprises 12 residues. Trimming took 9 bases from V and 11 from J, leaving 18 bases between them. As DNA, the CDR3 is TGTGCCACCGGCTCCGTGAGGAATGAGCAGTACTTC. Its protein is CATGSVRNEQYF.

CDR3 coding DNA: TGTGCCAGCACCTCTCTCAGGTTGCAAGAGACCCAGTACTTC. The encoded protein is CASTSLRLQETQYF. This rearrangement joins TRBV12-3 or TRBV12-4 to TRBJ2-5; D gene uncertain. The CDR3 totals 14 residues. Trimming removed 7 bases at V and 2 bases at J, with 14 bases between.

The CDR3 spells CASSVDWEDEQYF. The DNA of the CDR3 is TGTGCCAGCAGTGTAGACTGGGAAGACGAGCAGTACTTC. This rearrangement joins TRBV2 to TRBJ2-7, with D unresolved. The ends were cut back, 4 bases at V and 5 bases at J, with 12 bases in the middle. Germline loops: CDR1 SNHLY, CDR2 FYNNEI. This CDR3 contains 13 residues.

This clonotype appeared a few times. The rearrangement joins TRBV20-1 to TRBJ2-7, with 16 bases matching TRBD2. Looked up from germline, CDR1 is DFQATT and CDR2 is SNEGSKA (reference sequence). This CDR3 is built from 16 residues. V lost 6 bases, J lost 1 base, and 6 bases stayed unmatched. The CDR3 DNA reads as TGCAGTGCAATGGGACTAGCGGGAGGGCCGTCCTACGAGCAGTACTTC. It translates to CSAMGLAGGPSYEQYF.

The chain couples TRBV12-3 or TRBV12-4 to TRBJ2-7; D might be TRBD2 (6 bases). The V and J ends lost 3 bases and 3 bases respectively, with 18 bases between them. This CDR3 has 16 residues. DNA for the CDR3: TGTGCCAGCAGTTTGGATCCCGGGAGTGAGGGCTACGAGCAGTACTTC. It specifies CASSLDPGSEGYEQYF.

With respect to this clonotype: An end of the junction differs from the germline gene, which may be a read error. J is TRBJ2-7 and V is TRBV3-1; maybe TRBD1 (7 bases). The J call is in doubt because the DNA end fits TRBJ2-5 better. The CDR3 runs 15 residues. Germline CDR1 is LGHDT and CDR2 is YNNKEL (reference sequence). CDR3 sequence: CVSSQVQGRWETQYF. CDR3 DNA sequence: TGTGTCAGCAGCCAAGTACAGGGGAGGTGGGAGACCCAGTACTTC.

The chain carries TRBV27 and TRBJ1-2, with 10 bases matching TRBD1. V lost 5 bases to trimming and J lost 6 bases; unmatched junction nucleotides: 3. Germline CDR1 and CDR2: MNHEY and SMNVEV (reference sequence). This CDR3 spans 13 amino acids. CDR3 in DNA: TGTGCCAGCAGTGCGACAGGGGGCGATGGCTACACCTTC. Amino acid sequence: CASSATGGDGYTF.

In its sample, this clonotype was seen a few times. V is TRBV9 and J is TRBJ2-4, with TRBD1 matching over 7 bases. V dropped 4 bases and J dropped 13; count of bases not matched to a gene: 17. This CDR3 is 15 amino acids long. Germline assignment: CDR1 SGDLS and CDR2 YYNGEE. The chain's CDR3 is CASSPQTGLLREQYF. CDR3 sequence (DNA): TGTGCCAGCAGCCCTCAGACAGGGCTCCTAAGAGAGCAGTACTTC.

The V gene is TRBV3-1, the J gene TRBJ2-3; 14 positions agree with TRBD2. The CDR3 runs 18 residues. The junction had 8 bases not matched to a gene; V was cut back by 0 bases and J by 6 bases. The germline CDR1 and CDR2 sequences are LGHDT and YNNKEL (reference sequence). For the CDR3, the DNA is TGTGCCAGCAGCCAAGACTTATTGGGACTAGCGGGGGCCGATACGCAGTATTTT. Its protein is CASSQDLLGLAGADTQYF.

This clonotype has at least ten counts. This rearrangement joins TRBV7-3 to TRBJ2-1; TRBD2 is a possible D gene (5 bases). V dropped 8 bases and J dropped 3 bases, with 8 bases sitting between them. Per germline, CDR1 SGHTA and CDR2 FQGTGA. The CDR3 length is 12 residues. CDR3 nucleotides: TGTGCCAGCGGACTTCTCTACAATGAGCAGTTCTTC. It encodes CASGLLYNEQFF.

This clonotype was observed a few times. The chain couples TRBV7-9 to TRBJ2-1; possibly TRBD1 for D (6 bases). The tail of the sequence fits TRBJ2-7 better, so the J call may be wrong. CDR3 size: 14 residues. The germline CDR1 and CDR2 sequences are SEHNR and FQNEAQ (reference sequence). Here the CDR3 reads CAKTPGVKYNEQYF. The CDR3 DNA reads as TGTGCCAAAACGCCAGGGGTTAAATACAATGAGCAGTACTTC.

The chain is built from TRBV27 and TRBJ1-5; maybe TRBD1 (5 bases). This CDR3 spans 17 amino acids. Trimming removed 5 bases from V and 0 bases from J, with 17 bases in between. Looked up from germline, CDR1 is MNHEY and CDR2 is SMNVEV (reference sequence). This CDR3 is CASSPASWGNSNQPQHF. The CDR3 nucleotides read TGTGCCAGCAGTCCCGCGAGCTGGGGGAATAGCAATCAGCCCCAGCATTTT.

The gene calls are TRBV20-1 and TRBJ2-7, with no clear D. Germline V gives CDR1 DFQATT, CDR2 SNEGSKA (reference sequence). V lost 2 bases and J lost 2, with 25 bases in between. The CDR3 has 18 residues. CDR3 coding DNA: TGCAGTGCTAGACCTACCGGGCCTAGACGTTTCCTAACCTACGAGCAGTACTTC. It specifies CSARPTGPRRFLTYEQYF.

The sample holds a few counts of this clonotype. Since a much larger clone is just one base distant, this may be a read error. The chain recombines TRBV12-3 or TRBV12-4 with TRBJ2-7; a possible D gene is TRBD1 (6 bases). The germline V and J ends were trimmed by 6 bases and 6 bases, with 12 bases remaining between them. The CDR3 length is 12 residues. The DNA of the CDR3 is TGTGCCAGCAGGTCAACAGGGTTCGAGCAGTACTTC. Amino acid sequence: CASRSTGFEQYF.

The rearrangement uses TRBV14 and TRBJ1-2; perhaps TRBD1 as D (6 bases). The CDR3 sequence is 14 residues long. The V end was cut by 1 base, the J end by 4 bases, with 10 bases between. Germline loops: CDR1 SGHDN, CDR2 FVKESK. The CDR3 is CASSQAQGPYGYTF. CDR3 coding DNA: TGTGCCAGCAGCCAAGCTCAGGGGCCCTATGGCTACACCTTC.

The CDR3 protein is CSATSGTSGAYEQYF. CDR3 in DNA: TGCAGTGCTACCTCCGGGACTAGCGGCGCCTACGAGCAGTACTTC. The chain has TRBV20-1 and TRBJ2-4, with 11 bases identical to TRBD2. The tail of the sequence fits TRBJ2-7 better, so the J call may be wrong. In germline, CDR1 is DFQATT, CDR2 SNEGSKA (reference sequence). CDR3 length equals 15 residues.

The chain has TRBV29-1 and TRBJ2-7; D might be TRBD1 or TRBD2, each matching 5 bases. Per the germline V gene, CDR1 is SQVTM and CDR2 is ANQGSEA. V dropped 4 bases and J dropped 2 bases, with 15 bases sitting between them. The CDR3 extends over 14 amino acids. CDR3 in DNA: TGCAGCGTTGTTTTGGGGGACCATACCTACGAGCAGTACTTC. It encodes CSVVLGDHTYEQYF.

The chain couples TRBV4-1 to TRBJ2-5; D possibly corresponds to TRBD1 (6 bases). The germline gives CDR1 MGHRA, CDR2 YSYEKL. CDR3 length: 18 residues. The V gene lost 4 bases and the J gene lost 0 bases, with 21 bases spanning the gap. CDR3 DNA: TGCGCCAGCAGCCGAGGGGAATACAGGGTTACCCACCAAGAGACCCAGTACTTC. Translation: CASSRGEYRVTHQETQYF.

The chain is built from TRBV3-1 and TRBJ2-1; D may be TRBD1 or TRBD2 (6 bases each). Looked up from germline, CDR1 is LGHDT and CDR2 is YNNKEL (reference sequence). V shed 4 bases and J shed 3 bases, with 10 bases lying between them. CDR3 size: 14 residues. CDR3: CASSLRGVYNEQFF. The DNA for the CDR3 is TGTGCCAGCAGCCTTAGGGGGGTCTACAATGAGCAGTTCTTC.

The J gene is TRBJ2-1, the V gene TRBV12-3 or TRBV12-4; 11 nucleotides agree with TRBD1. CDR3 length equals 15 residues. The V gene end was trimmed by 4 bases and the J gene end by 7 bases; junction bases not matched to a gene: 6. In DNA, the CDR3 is TGTGCCAGCAGTTCACGGACAGGGGGCTGGAATGAGCAGTTCTTC. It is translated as CASSSRTGGWNEQFF.

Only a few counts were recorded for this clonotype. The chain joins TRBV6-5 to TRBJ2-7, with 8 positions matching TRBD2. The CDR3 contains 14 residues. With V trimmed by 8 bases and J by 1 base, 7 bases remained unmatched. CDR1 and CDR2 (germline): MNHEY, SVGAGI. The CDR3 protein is CASAQLAVSYEQYF. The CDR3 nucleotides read TGTGCCAGCGCCCAACTAGCGGTGTCCTACGAGCAGTACTTC.

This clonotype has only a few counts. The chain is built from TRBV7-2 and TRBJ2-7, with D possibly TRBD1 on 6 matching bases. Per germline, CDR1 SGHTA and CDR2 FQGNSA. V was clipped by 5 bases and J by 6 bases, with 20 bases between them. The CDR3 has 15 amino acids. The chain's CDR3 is CASSLYRTQGREQYF. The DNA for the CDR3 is TGTGCCAGCAGCCTATATCGTACACAGGGACGCGAGCAGTACTTC.